These 5 T cell receptor beta chains share one sample of origin, sequenced in a study of shared clonotypes between healthy human individuals. Naive CD8 isolation took CD45RO-negative cells positively selected for CCR7 and excluded terminally differentiated effector memory CD45RA+ cells. This table comes from immunoSEQ multiplex PCR, and its TCRdb copy is limited to in-frame clones, with some not included. The table shows roughly 2,000,000 clones, with 85% to 95% occurring only once. Material: naive CD8+ T cells from PBMCs. The receptors were gathered from a man between 18 and 29 years old in good health. Some clones in this sample may be carry-over from other donors' samples.

This clone was detected only a few times. V usage is TRBV15 and J usage is TRBJ1-1; D gene uncertain. The germline CDR1 and CDR2 sequences are LNHNV and YYDKDF (reference sequence). This CDR3 is built from 12 residues. V was cut by 1 base and J by 8 bases, with 8 bases left in between. CDR3 bases: TGTGCCACCAGCAGAGTGTTGAGGGAAGCTTTCTTT. This translates into CATSRVLREAFF.

DNA for the CDR3: TGTGCCAGCAGCTTAGTCCTCGAGCCTAGCTATGGCTACACCTTC. This translates into CASSLVLEPSYGYTF. V usage is TRBV7-9 and J usage is TRBJ1-2; D is unresolved. Germline V gene lookup returns CDR1 SEHNR and CDR2 FQNEAQ (reference sequence). Trimming shortened V by 1 base and J by 4 bases, and 13 bases separated the two germline ends. The CDR3 spans 15 residues.

The V and J genes are TRBV5-1 and TRBJ2-1, with no clear D. Germline assignment: CDR1 SGHRS and CDR2 YFSETQ. This CDR3 is built from 16 residues. Between the trimmed V and J ends, which lost 5 bases and 0 bases, there was a span of 15 bases. The CDR3 loop reads CASSRSSLSSYNEQFF. CDR3 nucleotide sequence: TGCGCCAGCAGTAGATCAAGCCTGAGCTCCTACAATGAGCAGTTCTTC. The full variable domain, with the rest looked up from reference TRBV5-1 and TRBJ2-1, is KAGVTQTPRYLIKTRGQQVTLSCSPISGHRSVSWYQQTPGQGLQFLFEYFSETQRNKGNFPGRFSGRQFSNSRSEMNVSTLELGDSALYLCASSRSSLSSYNEQFFGPGTRLTVL.

This rearrangement joins TRBV7-3 to TRBJ2-7, with a tentative D call TRBD2 (6 bases). Trimming left V 5 bases short and J 2 bases short, with 19 bases between. The CDR3 sequence is 16 residues long. Germline V lookup: CDR1 SGHTA, CDR2 FQGTGA. The CDR3 nucleotides read TGTGCCAGCAGCCCATATGGTCTCGGGAGTACCTACGAGCAGTACTTC. The encoded protein is CASSPYGLGSTYEQYF. The full variable domain, its missing parts supplied by reference TRBV7-3 and TRBJ2-7, is GAGVSQTPSNKVTEKGKYVELRCDPISGHTALYWYRQSLGQGPEFLIYFQGTGAADDSGLPNDRFFAVRPEGSVSTLKIQRTERGDSAVYLCASSPYGLGSTYEQYFGPGTRLTVT.

The rearrangement joins TRBV9 to TRBJ2-1; 7 nucleotides match TRBD1. Unmatched junction bases numbered 9, after V lost 4 bases and J lost 2 bases. From germline, CDR1 is SGDLS and CDR2 YYNGEE. This CDR3 has 16 residues. CDR3 bases: TGTGCCAGCAGCACCCGACAGGGTGAGACCTACAATGAGCAGTTCTTC. Its protein is CASSTRQGETYNEQFF.